This passage covers 30 T cell receptor beta chains from one sample sequenced in a study of OX40 agonist ivuxolimab in advanced cancers. Repertoires were generated with immunoSEQ multiplex PCR, while TCRdb's copy carries only in-frame clones and drops some. The sample includes about 5,100 clones, roughly 64% of them seen just once. The source was CD4+ or CD8+ T cells sorted from blood, collected in a trial of the OX40 agonist ivuxolimab. The receptors stem from an adult with an advanced solid tumor such as melanoma, head and neck, liver or kidney cancer.

This chain joins TRBV27 and TRBJ1-1; TRBD1 agrees at 7 bases. This CDR3 comprises 15 residues. Unmatched junction bases numbered 11, after V lost 8 bases and J lost 2 bases. Germline V lookup: CDR1 MNHEY, CDR2 SMNVEV (reference sequence). CDR3 region: CASGRPGTVNTEAFF. The DNA for the CDR3 is TGTGCCAGCGGTCGCCCCGGGACAGTAAACACTGAAGCTTTCTTT.

The genes are TRBV19 and TRBJ1-4; tentative D call: TRBD1 (5 bases). Trimming shortened V by 5 bases and J by 8 bases, and 18 bases separated the two germline ends. The length of the CDR3 is 15 residues. The germline gives CDR1 LNHDA, CDR2 SQIVND (reference sequence). Here the CDR3 DNA reads TGTGCCAGTAGTGTCTCCGGGGGAATGGGAGAAAAACTGTTTTTT. It is translated as CASSVSGGMGEKLFF. The full variable domain, its missing parts supplied by reference TRBV19 and TRBJ1-4, is DGGITQSPKYLFRKEGQNVTLSCEQNLNHDAMYWYRQDPGQGLRLIYYSQIVNDFQKGDIAEGYSVSREKKESFPLTVTSAQKNPTAFYLCASSVSGGMGEKLFFGSGTQLSVL.

The chain uses TRBV19 and TRBJ2-1, with 7 bases that match TRBD1. V lost 3 bases to trimming and J lost 10 bases; unmatched junction nucleotides: 12. CDR3 length: 15 residues. CDR1 and CDR2 from the germline V gene are LNHDA and SQIVND (reference sequence). CDR3: CASSISGQGVSEQFF. DNA of the CDR3: TGTGCCAGTAGTATTTCGGGGCAGGGGGTGTCCGAGCAGTTCTTC. The full variable domain, with the rest looked up from reference TRBV19 and TRBJ2-1, is DGGITQSPKYLFRKEGQNVTLSCEQNLNHDAMYWYRQDPGQGLRLIYYSQIVNDFQKGDIAEGYSVSREKKESFPLTVTSAQKNPTAFYLCASSISGQGVSEQFFGPGTRLTVL.

This clone rates as medium-sized. V is TRBV27 and J is TRBJ2-7, with no clear D. Germline V gives CDR1 MNHEY, CDR2 SMNVEV (reference sequence). V was shortened by 0 bases and J by 3 bases, with 6 bases between the two germline ends. This CDR3 is 13 amino acids long. The DNA for the CDR3 is TGTGCCAGCAGTTTATCGTCCTACTACGAGCAGTACTTC. It translates to CASSLSSYYEQYF.

J is TRBJ2-7 and V is TRBV27; a possible D gene is TRBD2 (5 bases). CDR1 is MNHEY and CDR2 is SMNVEV in the germline V gene (reference sequence). V was trimmed by 2 bases and J by 6 bases, leaving 11 bases between them. The CDR3 sequence is 13 residues long. DNA of the CDR3: TGTGCCAGCAGTTTAGCTAGCTCGGGCGAGCAGTACTTC. It specifies CASSLASSGEQYF.

The genes are TRBV15 and TRBJ2-1; D is undetermined. From germline, CDR1 is LNHNV and CDR2 YYDKDF (reference sequence). The CDR3 loop spans 13 amino acids. Trimming removed 7 bases from V and 4 bases from J, with 11 bases in between. CDR3 coding DNA: TGTGCCACCAAGAAAAGTCCATACAATGAGCAGTTCTTC. This codes for CATKKSPYNEQFF.

Concerning this clone itself: The junction differs from germline at one of its ends, possibly a read error. The rearrangement joins TRBV2 to TRBJ2-3, with 8 bases lining up with TRBD2. CDR1 and CDR2 (germline): SNHLY, FYNNEI. This CDR3 contains 15 residues. In DNA, the CDR3 is TGTGCCACCAGTGCGAAGCGGGAGTTTACAGATACGCAGTATTTT. This sequence encodes CATSAKREFTDTQYF.

The chain has TRBV6-4 and TRBJ1-2; 9 nucleotides line up with TRBD1. Per the germline V gene, CDR1 is MRHNA and CDR2 is SNTAGT. The CDR3 runs 16 residues. Unmatched junction bases numbered 5, after V lost 0 bases and J lost 3 bases. The CDR3 DNA sequence: TGTGCCAGCAGTGACTCAACAGGGGGCCGCTACTATGGCTACACCTTC. It specifies CASSDSTGGRYYGYTF.

The CDR3 DNA follows: TGTGCCAGCAGCTCTTTCCGGCGGGAGGGCACAGATACGCAGTATTTT. As protein: CASSSFRREGTDTQYF. This chain joins TRBV7-8 and TRBJ2-3; TRBD2 matches at 8 bases. V trimming: 4 bases; J trimming: 1 base; junction bases outside the gene matches: 7. CDR1 is SGHVS, CDR2 FQNEAQ, per germline. The CDR3 consists of 16 residues.

This chain links TRBV18 with TRBJ2-5; the D gene is possibly TRBD1 (6 bases). The J call is doubtful: the DNA matches TRBJ2-7 better. The CDR3 has 12 residues. CDR1 and CDR2 from the germline V gene are KGHSH and LQKENI. The CDR3 region is CASSDSAYEQYF. CDR3 coding DNA: TGTGCCAGCTCGGACAGCGCCTACGAGCAGTACTTC.

This clone was detected only a few times. The chain carries TRBV7-6 and TRBJ2-1, with a weak D call TRBD1 (5 bases). Germline V lookup: CDR1 SGHVS, CDR2 FNYEAQ. CDR3 length equals 12 residues. V dropped 1 base and J dropped 9 bases, with 7 bases sitting between them. The CDR3 loop is CASSLVRGEQFF. CDR3 sequence (DNA): TGTGCCAGCAGCTTAGTAAGGGGTGAGCAGTTCTTC.

The rearrangement joins TRBV19 to TRBJ2-2, with a possible D match to TRBD1 (5 bases). The CDR3 has 15 amino acids. CDR1 and CDR2 (germline): LNHDA, SQIVND (reference sequence). Trimming took 5 bases from V and 0 from J, leaving 10 bases between them. The CDR3 sequence is CASSVTGANTGELFF. Written as DNA, the CDR3 is TGTGCCAGTAGTGTCACAGGCGCGAACACCGGGGAGCTGTTTTTT.

This clone has only a few counts. V gene TRBV27 combines with J gene TRBJ2-1; D ambiguous. CDR3 length: 13 amino acids. Germline lookup yields CDR1 MNHEY and CDR2 SMNVEV (reference sequence). V lost 2 bases and J lost 4, with 6 bases in between. The CDR3 DNA reads TGTGCCAGCAGTTTAAACTTTTACAATGAGCAGTTCTTC. Translation: CASSLNFYNEQFF.

The chain uses TRBV9 and TRBJ1-6, with 10 bases fitting TRBD1. The CDR3 covers 16 residues. Germline V lookup: CDR1 SGDLS, CDR2 YYNGEE. With V trimmed by 3 bases and J by 14 bases, 14 bases remained unmatched. CDR3 protein: CASSAETGGEGLSLHF. In nucleotides, the CDR3 is TGTGCCAGCAGCGCGGAGACAGGGGGCGAGGGTTTGTCCCTCCACTTT. Complete variable domain (other parts from reference TRBV9 and TRBJ1-6): DSGVTQTPKHLITATGQRVTLRCSPRSGDLSVYWYQQSLDQGLQFLIQYYNGEERAKGNILERFSAQQFPDLHSELNLSSLELGDSALYFCASSAETGGEGLSLHFGNGTRLTVT.

This clone was detected a few times. Sequence at one end of the junction differs from germline and may be a read error. The rearrangement uses TRBV7-3 and TRBJ2-7, with a possible D match to TRBD1 (6 bases). The germline CDR1 and CDR2 sequences are SGHTA and FQGTGA. The CDR3 runs to 16 residues. The CDR3 loop is CASSQVSTGSSYEQYF. The CDR3 DNA reads TGCGCCAGCAGCCAAGTGTCTACAGGGAGCTCCTACGAGCAGTACTTC. The complete variable domain, with remaining parts taken from reference TRBV7-3 and TRBJ2-7, reads GAGVSQTPSNKVTEKGKYVELRCDPISGHTALYWYRQSLGQGPEFLIYFQGTGAADDSGLPNDRFFAVRPEGSVSTLKIQRTERGDSAVYLCASSQVSTGSSYEQYFGPGTRLTVT.

V usage is TRBV5-1 and J usage is TRBJ1-1; D may be TRBD1 (5 bases). This CDR3 spans 17 amino acids. Deletions cut 3 bases from V and 0 bases from J, with 18 bases between. Germline CDR1 reads SGHRS; CDR2 reads YFSETQ. CDR3 DNA: TGCGCCAGCAGCTGGCCGGCGGGGTCGGGGGTGAACACTGAAGCTTTCTTT. Translation gives CASSWPAGSGVNTEAFF.

This chain joins TRBV6-5 and TRBJ2-1; D not certain. The CDR3 spans 13 residues. Deletions cut 6 bases from V and 5 bases from J, with 11 bases between. From germline, CDR1 is MNHEY and CDR2 SVGAGI. The CDR3 is CASSPSLNNEQFF. CDR3 DNA: TGTGCCAGCAGCCCTTCCCTCAACAATGAGCAGTTCTTC.

The rearrangement joins TRBV9 to TRBJ2-7; 7 bases align to TRBD1. This CDR3 is 14 amino acids long. Per germline, CDR1 SGDLS and CDR2 YYNGEE. The J segment lost 2 bases and the V segment lost 2 bases, leaving 4 bases of the junction unmatched. The chain's CDR3 is CASSVGTEAYEQYF. The CDR3 bases are TGTGCCAGCAGCGTTGGGACAGAGGCCTACGAGCAGTACTTC.

The chain combines TRBV6-9 with TRBJ2-3, with D hard to call. The CDR3 covers 11 residues. Germline V CDR1 and CDR2: MNHGY, SVAAGI. V was pared by 9 bases and J by 9 bases, with 13 bases between. The CDR3 protein is CARMKTDTQYF. CDR3 sequence (DNA): TGTGCCAGAATGAAGACGGACACGCAGTATTTT.

This clone was recorded only once. This chain links TRBV5-6 with TRBJ2-7; 7 positions agree with TRBD1. V lost 3 bases, J lost 2 bases, and 14 bases stayed unmatched. CDR1 and CDR2 from the germline V gene are SGHDT and YYEEEE. The CDR3 sequence is 17 residues long. CDR3 DNA: TGTGCCAGCAGCTCGTTAGGAGGACAGGAGATCCCCTACGAGCAGTACTTC. This encodes CASSSLGGQEIPYEQYF. Full variable domain (missing parts from reference TRBV5-6 and TRBJ2-7): DAGVTQSPTHLIKTRGQQVTLRCSPKSGHDTVSWYQQALGQGPQFIFQYYEEEERQRGNFPDRFSGHQFPNYSSELNVNALLLGDSALYLCASSSLGGQEIPYEQYFGPGTRLTVT.

This rearrangement joins TRBV2 to TRBJ2-7, with a possible D match to TRBD1 (6 bases). V shed 6 bases and J shed 2 bases, with 14 bases lying between them. CDR1 is SNHLY and CDR2 is FYNNEI in the germline V gene. The CDR3 sequence is 14 residues long. CDR3: CASRRQGITYEQYF. The CDR3, as DNA: TGTGCCAGCAGGCGTCAGGGGATCACCTACGAGCAGTACTTC. The whole variable domain, filled in from reference TRBV2 and TRBJ2-7, reads EPEVTQTPSHQVTQMGQEVILRCVPISNHLYFYWYRQILGQKVEFLVSFYNNEISEKSEIFDDQFSVERPDGSNFTLKIRSTKLEDSAMYFCASRRQGITYEQYFGPGTRLTVT.

This rearrangement joins TRBV28 to TRBJ2-7; 9 bases align to TRBD2. The length of the CDR3 is 16 residues. Germline V gives CDR1 MDHEN, CDR2 SYDVKM. V was pared by 1 base and J by 2 bases, with 6 bases of the junction left unmatched. The DNA of the CDR3 is TGTGCCAGCAGTTTATTGCAGACTAGCGGTACCTACGAGCAGTACTTC. This codes for CASSLLQTSGTYEQYF.

This clone is medium-sized (0.01 to 0.1%) within its sample. The V gene is TRBV16, the J gene TRBJ1-5; D may be TRBD1 (5 bases). Per germline, CDR1 KGHSY and CDR2 FQNENV. The CDR3 length is 14 residues. The V end was cut by 6 bases, the J end by 5 bases, with 14 bases between. The CDR3 DNA sequence: TGTGCCAGCAGTCAAAGGGGTACGGATCAGCCCCAGCATTTT. Amino acids: CASSQRGTDQPQHF.

The rearrangement uses TRBV28 and TRBJ2-4, with D perhaps matching TRBD2 (5 bases). Germline-derived CDR1 and CDR2 are MDHEN and SYDVKM. V was clipped by 3 bases and J by 4 bases, with 16 bases between them. The CDR3 consists of 16 residues. The CDR3 region is CASSFGAEGSKNIQYF. In nucleotides, the CDR3 is TGTGCCAGCAGTTTCGGTGCCGAGGGCTCAAAAAACATTCAGTACTTC.

This clone occurred once. The CDR3 DNA reads TGTGCCAGCAGTTACTTTCGCGGCTACGAGCAGTACTTC. It specifies CASSYFRGYEQYF. The chain carries TRBV6-5 and TRBJ2-7; D unresolved. Per the germline V gene, CDR1 is MNHEY and CDR2 is SVGAGI. Trimming took off 1 base at V and 3 bases at J, with 7 bases between the two ends. The CDR3 runs to 13 residues.

V gene TRBV29-1 combines with J gene TRBJ1-2; D might be TRBD1 (6 bases). Germline loops: CDR1 SQVTM, CDR2 ANQGSEA. V lost 0 bases, J lost 10 bases, and 18 bases lay in between. The length of the CDR3 is 14 residues. This chain's CDR3 is CSVEDRDKYLDYTF. The CDR3, as DNA: TGCAGCGTTGAAGATAGGGACAAGTACCTCGACTACACCTTC.

This chain joins TRBV11-2 and TRBJ2-5; the match to TRBD2 covers 16 bases. The V segment lost 4 bases and the J segment 4 bases; nucleotides outside the gene matches: 6. Per germline, CDR1 SGHAT and CDR2 FQNNGV. The CDR3 consists of 17 residues. CDR3 protein: CASSSGLAGGPGETQYF. The CDR3 DNA follows: TGTGCCAGCAGCTCGGGACTAGCGGGAGGGCCGGGAGAGACCCAGTACTTC.

This sequence joins TRBV5-5 and TRBJ1-2, with 7 nucleotides matching TRBD1. Germline V gene sequence: CDR1 SGHKS, CDR2 YYEKEE (reference sequence). V shed 4 bases, J shed 2 bases, and the junction held 8 bases outside the gene matches. The CDR3 loop spans 15 amino acids. CDR3 region: CASSLTGQANYGYTF. The CDR3 nucleotides are TGTGCCAGCAGCCTGACCGGACAGGCGAACTATGGCTACACCTTC.

The gene calls are TRBV27 and TRBJ2-1; 11 nucleotides agree with TRBD1. Germline V lookup: CDR1 MNHEY, CDR2 SMNVEV (reference sequence). V gave up 5 bases and J gave up 7 bases; unmatched junction bases: 7. The CDR3 runs to 15 residues. The CDR3: CASSAGTGGRNEQFF. In nucleotides, the CDR3 is TGTGCCAGCAGTGCCGGGACAGGGGGTAGGAATGAGCAGTTCTTC.

A few counts support this clone. V and J are TRBV4-1 and TRBJ2-7; 11 bases line up with TRBD2. From germline, CDR1 is MGHRA and CDR2 YSYEKL. Losses at the gene ends were 2 bases for V and 0 bases for J; bases not matched to a gene: 0. The length of the CDR3 is 15 residues. The CDR3 bases are TGCGCCAGCAGCCAAACTAGCGGGAGCTCCTACGAGCAGTACTTC. It encodes CASSQTSGSSYEQYF.